This entry is about one T cell receptor beta chain. Antigen: not known. Primers included in the PCR were 60 Vbeta and 13 Jbeta primers. Sequenced by immunoSEQ multiplex PCR; TCRdb stores in-frame clones only, minus some. This sample has around 170,000 clones, with roughly 71% found just once. This sample was taken from a study of cytomegalovirus exposure and HLA in healthy donors. Study results and caveats: In a later analysis, a missense DCLRE1C variant was linked to TCR beta V- and J-gene trimming. Presence/absence results assume similar sequencing depth per donor, which may not hold. Indistinguishable V segments, including TRBV6-2 and TRBV6-3, were excluded.

CDR3 length equals 13 residues. Germline lookup yields CDR1 SQVTM and CDR2 ANQGSEA. With 4 bases removed from V and 2 bases from J, the gap between germline ends came to 12 bases. The sequence came from a girl under 18 in good health and CMV-seronegative. The J gene is TRBJ2-7, the V gene TRBV29-1, with a possible D match to TRBD2 (6 bases). The specimen sequenced was PBMCs. CDR3 DNA sequence: TGCAGCGTTGGCGGGGCAGCCGCCTACGAGCAGTACTTC. Protein: CSVGGAAAYEQYF.